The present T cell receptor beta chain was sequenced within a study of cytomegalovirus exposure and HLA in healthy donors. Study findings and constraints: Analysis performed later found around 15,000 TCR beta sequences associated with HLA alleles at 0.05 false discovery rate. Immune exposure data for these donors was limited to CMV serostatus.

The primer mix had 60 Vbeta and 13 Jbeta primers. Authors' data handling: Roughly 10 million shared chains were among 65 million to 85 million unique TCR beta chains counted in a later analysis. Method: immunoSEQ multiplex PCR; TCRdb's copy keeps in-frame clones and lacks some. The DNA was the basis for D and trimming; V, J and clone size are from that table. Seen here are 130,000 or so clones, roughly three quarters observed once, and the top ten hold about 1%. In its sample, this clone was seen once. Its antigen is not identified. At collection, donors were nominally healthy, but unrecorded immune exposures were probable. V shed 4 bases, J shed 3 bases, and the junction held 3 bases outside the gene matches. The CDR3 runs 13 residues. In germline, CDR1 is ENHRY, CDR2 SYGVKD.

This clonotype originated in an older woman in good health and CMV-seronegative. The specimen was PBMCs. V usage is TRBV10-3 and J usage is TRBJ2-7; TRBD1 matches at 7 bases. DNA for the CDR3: TGTGCCATCAGTGGGACAGGTAGCTACGAGCAGTACTTC. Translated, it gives CAISGTGSYEQYF.